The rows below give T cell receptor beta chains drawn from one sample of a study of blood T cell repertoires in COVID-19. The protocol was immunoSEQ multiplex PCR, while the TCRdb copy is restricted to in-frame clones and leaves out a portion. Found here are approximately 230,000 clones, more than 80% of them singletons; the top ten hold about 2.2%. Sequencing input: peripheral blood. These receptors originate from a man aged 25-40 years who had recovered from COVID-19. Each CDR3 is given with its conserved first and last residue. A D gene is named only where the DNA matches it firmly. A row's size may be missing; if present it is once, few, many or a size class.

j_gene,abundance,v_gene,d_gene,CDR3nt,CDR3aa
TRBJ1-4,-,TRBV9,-,TGTGCCAGCAGCCCCACGGGGGGGAGGAATGAAAAACTGTTTTTT,CASSPTGGRNEKLFF
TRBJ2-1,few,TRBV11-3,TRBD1,TGTGCCAGCAGCTTAGATCATTCCGGGACAGGTAGCTACAATGAGCAGTTCTTC,CASSLDHSGTGSYNEQFF
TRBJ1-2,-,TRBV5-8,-,TGTGCCAGCAGCTTGGGTACAGGGAACGTCTATGGCTACACCTTC,CASSLGTGNVYGYTF
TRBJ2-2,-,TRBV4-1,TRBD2,TGCGCCAGCAGCCAAGAATCTCAGCGGGGGGGCCCCGGGGAGCTGTTTTTT,CASSQESQRGGPGELFF
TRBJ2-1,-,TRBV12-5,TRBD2,TGTGCTAGTGGTCCGACTCGGACTAGCGGGGGATCCAATGAGCAGTTCTTC,CASGPTRTSGGSNEQFF
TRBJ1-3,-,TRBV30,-,TGTGCCTGGACAGGGACACCTGGAAACACCATATATTTT,CAWTGTPGNTIYF
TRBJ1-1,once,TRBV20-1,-,TGCAGTGCCCGGGGGTACACTGAAGCTTTCTTT,CSARGYTEAFF
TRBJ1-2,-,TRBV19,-,TGTGCCAGTAGCAGAGACCAGGGGAACTATGGCTACACCTTC,CASSRDQGNYGYTF
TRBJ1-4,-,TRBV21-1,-,TGTGCCAGAAAACAAAGGGAACAGGGGGCGATAACTAATGAAAAACTGTTTTTT,CARKQREQGAITNEKLFF
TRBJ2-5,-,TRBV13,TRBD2,TGTGCCAGCAGCTCCCCGTGGGGGGGAGAGACCCAGTACTTC,CASSSPWGGETQYF
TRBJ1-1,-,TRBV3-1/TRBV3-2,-,TGTGCCAGCAGCCCATCCAAGACAAACACTGAAGCTTTCTTT,CASSPSKTNTEAFF
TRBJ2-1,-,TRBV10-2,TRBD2,TGCGCCAGCAGTGAAAGCGGGGGGGCGCGAGAGCAGTTCTTC,CASSESGGAREQFF
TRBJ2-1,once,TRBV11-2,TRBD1,TGTGCCAGCAGCCTCCCAGCAGGTGGCAGGGGGTTGTTCTTC,CASSLPAGGRGLFF
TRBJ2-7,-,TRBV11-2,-,TGTGCCAGCAGCTTCGGCGCTAGCTCCTACGAGCAGTACTTC,CASSFGASSYEQYF
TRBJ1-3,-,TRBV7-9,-,TGTGCCAGCAGCGAACAGGGTTCTGGAAACACCATATATTTT,CASSEQGSGNTIYF
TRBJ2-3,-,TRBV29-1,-,TGCAGCGTGGCCTGGTCCGTCACAGATACGCAGTATTTT,CSVAWSVTDTQYF
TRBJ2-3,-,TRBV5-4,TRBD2,TGTGCCAGCAGCCTTCGACTAGCGGGGGGCACAGATACGCAGTATTTT,CASSLRLAGGTDTQYF
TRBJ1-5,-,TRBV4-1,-,TGCGCCAGCAGCCAAGAAAGGCCGGGGGGATATCAGCCCCAGCATTTT,CASSQERPGGYQPQHF
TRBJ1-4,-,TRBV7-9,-,TGTGCCAGCAGCTTAATTGCGCAGGGTGGTGAAAAACTGTTTTTT,CASSLIAQGGEKLFF
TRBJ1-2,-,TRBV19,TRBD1,TGTGCCAGTCTTGACAGGGGGCGCGGAGGCTACACCTTC,CASLDRGRGGYTF
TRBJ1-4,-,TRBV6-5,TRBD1,TGTGCCAGCAGCTCACAGGGGAGGTACGAAAAACTGTTTTTT,CASSSQGRYEKLFF
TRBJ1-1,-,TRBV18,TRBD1,TGTGCCAGCTCACCACCCACAGGGGCTATGAACACTGAAGCTTTCTTT,CASSPPTGAMNTEAFF
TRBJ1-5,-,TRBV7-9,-,TGTGCCAGCAGCTTAGGCGGGGGGCCCTATCAGCCCCAGCATTTT,CASSLGGGPYQPQHF
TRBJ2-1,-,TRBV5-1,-,TGCGCCAGCAGCTCCCCTGTGCAGGGGTGGGACAATGAGCAGTTCTTC,CASSSPVQGWDNEQFF
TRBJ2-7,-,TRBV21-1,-,TGTGCCAGCAGCAAAATGGGTTGGCTAGGGGGCGGGGAGCAGTACTTC,CASSKMGWLGGGEQYF
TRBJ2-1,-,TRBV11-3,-,TGTGCCAGCAGCCACACACCTAGCTCCTACAATGAGCAGTTCTTC,CASSHTPSSYNEQFF
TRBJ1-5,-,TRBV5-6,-,TGTGCCAGCAGCTTGATAAGTGGGAGGGAGCAGCCCCAGCATTTT,CASSLISGREQPQHF
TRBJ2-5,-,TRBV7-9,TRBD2,TGTGCCAGGGTTGCCGGGACTAGCGGGGGAAAGTACTTC,CARVAGTSGGKYF
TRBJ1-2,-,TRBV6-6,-,TGTGCCAGCAGTTTAGAGGGTTTTGGCTACACCTTC,CASSLEGFGYTF
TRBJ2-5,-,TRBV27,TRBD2,TGTGCCAGCAGTTTATGGGGAGCGGGGGGGCCTTCGGAGACCCAGTACTTC,CASSLWGAGGPSETQYF
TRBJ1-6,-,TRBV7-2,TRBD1,TGTGCCAGCAGCTTGGGGACAGCGACAAATTCACCCCTCCACTTT,CASSLGTATNSPLHF
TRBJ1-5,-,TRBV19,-,TGTGCCAGTAGTACCATTGGGCCGATTCGGAGCAATCAGCCCCAGCATTTT,CASSTIGPIRSNQPQHF